A single sample gave rise to the 20 T cell receptor beta chains below, sequenced in a study of T cell responses to AZD1222 COVID-19 vaccine. Repertoires were generated with immunoSEQ multiplex PCR, while TCRdb's copy carries only in-frame clones and drops some. The sample carries about 130,000 clones, around 87% recorded once. This specimen was peripheral blood, taken on day 0 of AZD1222 vaccination. These receptors were obtained from an adult in good health.

The rearrangement uses TRBV5-4 and TRBJ2-1, with 12 bases fitting TRBD2. The germline V gene has CDR1 SGHNT and CDR2 YYREEE (reference sequence). The CDR3 totals 15 residues. V shed 4 bases and J 6 bases; nucleotides not matched to a gene: 5. CDR3 sequence: CASSQTSGSGNEQFF. As DNA, the CDR3 is TGTGCCAGCAGCCAGACTAGCGGGAGCGGCAATGAGCAGTTCTTC.

This sequence joins TRBV28 and TRBJ1-5, with 8 bases that match TRBD1. There are 16 residues in the CDR3. Germline lookup yields CDR1 MDHEN and CDR2 SYDVKM. V was clipped by 5 bases and J by 6 bases; unmatched bases: 12. The CDR3 is CASSALQGGLAQPQHF. In DNA form, the CDR3 reads TGTGCCAGCAGTGCCCTACAGGGGGGATTAGCTCAGCCCCAGCATTTT.

The rearrangement links TRBV29-1 to TRBJ1-4; D is possibly TRBD1 (5 bases). The germline gives CDR1 SQVTM, CDR2 ANQGSEA. CDR3 length equals 13 residues. With 6 bases removed from V and 6 bases from J, the gap between germline ends came to 14 bases. The DNA for the CDR3 is TGCAGCGTCGACACCGGAGGGGATGAAAAACTGTTTTTT. As protein: CSVDTGGDEKLFF.

The chain uses TRBV7-8 and TRBJ1-2; 8 positions match TRBD1. Germline lookup yields CDR1 SGHVS and CDR2 FQNEAQ. V lost 1 base, J lost 4 bases, and 5 bases stayed unmatched. The CDR3 loop spans 15 amino acids. CDR3 region: CASSLGTGNSYGYTF. The CDR3 DNA reads as TGTGCCAGCAGCTTAGGGACAGGGAATTCCTATGGCTACACCTTC.

CDR3 in DNA: TGTGCCAGCAGCTTATTCACCCATGAGCAGTTCTTC. Translated, it gives CASSLFTHEQFF. The V gene is TRBV11-1, the J gene TRBJ2-1; no clear D gene. Trimming pared 2 bases from V and 8 bases from J, leaving 7 bases between. The CDR3 is 12 amino acids. Looked up from germline, CDR1 is SGHAT and CDR2 is FQDESV (reference sequence).

The chain has TRBV5-1 and TRBJ2-7; 8 bases align to TRBD2. Trimming removed 0 bases from V and 2 bases from J; junction bases left unmatched: 13. Germline CDR1 is SGHRS and CDR2 is YFSETQ. CDR3 size: 18 residues. The CDR3 is CASSLALAMGGRTYEQYF. CDR3 DNA: TGCGCCAGCAGCTTGGCCCTAGCGATGGGCGGGAGGACCTACGAGCAGTACTTC. Variable domain in full (rest from reference TRBV5-1 and TRBJ2-7): KAGVTQTPRYLIKTRGQQVTLSCSPISGHRSVSWYQQTPGQGLQFLFEYFSETQRNKGNFPGRFSGRQFSNSRSEMNVSTLELGDSALYLCASSLALAMGGRTYEQYFGPGTRLTVT.

This clone was observed a few times. The CDR3 nucleotides are TGTGCCAGCAGTGTCATAGATGCTAGCGGGAGGGACACCGGGGAGCTGTTTTTT. Residues: CASSVIDASGRDTGELFF. The rearrangement uses TRBV6-1 and TRBJ2-2; TRBD2 aligns across 12 bases. This CDR3 spans 18 amino acids. Germline V gene lookup returns CDR1 MNHNS and CDR2 SASEGT. With 4 bases clipped from V and 3 bases from J, the junction kept 9 bases outside the gene matches.

The CDR3: CASSRKSQGSTEAFF. As DNA, the CDR3 is TGTGCCAGTAGTAGAAAATCACAGGGGTCTACTGAAGCTTTCTTT. V is TRBV19 and J is TRBJ1-1; 7 nucleotides agree with TRBD1. The CDR3 runs 15 residues. With 4 bases clipped from V and 5 bases from J, the junction kept 10 bases outside the gene matches. The germline V gene has CDR1 LNHDA and CDR2 SQIVND (reference sequence).

The V call is TRBV5-1, the J call TRBJ2-1; 8 positions agree with TRBD1. The CDR3 length is 20 residues. From germline, CDR1 is SGHRS and CDR2 YFSETQ. The trim removed 1 base at V and 0 bases at J, leaving 15 bases unmatched. The CDR3: CASSLRDRGVFWGSYNEQFF. The CDR3 DNA is TGCGCCAGCAGCTTGCGAGACAGGGGAGTCTTTTGGGGCTCCTACAATGAGCAGTTCTTC. Full variable domain (remainder filled in from reference TRBV5-1 and TRBJ2-1): KAGVTQTPRYLIKTRGQQVTLSCSPISGHRSVSWYQQTPGQGLQFLFEYFSETQRNKGNFPGRFSGRQFSNSRSEMNVSTLELGDSALYLCASSLRDRGVFWGSYNEQFFGPGTRLTVL.

The V gene is TRBV6-5, the J gene TRBJ2-5; D gene ambiguous. V was trimmed by 8 bases and J by 5 bases, leaving 18 bases between them. In germline, CDR1 is MNHEY, CDR2 SVGAGI. CDR3 size: 14 residues. CDR3 protein: CASDPTGVGETQYF. CDR3 coding DNA: TGTGCCAGCGATCCGACTGGAGTGGGGGAGACCCAGTACTTC.

The J gene is TRBJ2-1, the V gene TRBV7-9; D not certain. The CDR3 contains 14 residues. The germline V and J ends were trimmed by 4 bases and 6 bases, with 13 bases remaining between them. Germline V gene data show CDR1 as SEHNR and CDR2 as FQNEAQ (reference sequence). Here the CDR3 DNA reads TGTGCCAGCAGCTCCCCCCTTCGATTCAATGAGCAGTTCTTC. It yields the protein CASSSPLRFNEQFF.

The J gene is TRBJ1-4, the V gene TRBV10-3, with TRBD1 identical over 7 bases. The CDR3 has 14 residues. The germline CDR1 and CDR2 sequences are ENHRY and SYGVKD. J gave up 6 bases and V 2 bases, and 3 bases lay outside the gene matches. The CDR3 here is CAISEGDSHEKLFF. Written as DNA, the CDR3 is TGTGCCATCAGTGAGGGGGACAGTCATGAAAAACTGTTTTTT.

The chain carries TRBV21-1 and TRBJ1-2; TRBD1 was called by the table and not checked on the DNA. TRBV21-1 has pseudogene status. The CDR3 contains 16 residues. CDR3: CASSKDRDGTGNGYTF. DNA for the CDR3: TGTGCCAGCAGCAAAGATCGGGACGGGACAGGGAATGGCTACACCTTC.

The genes are TRBV7-2 and TRBJ2-1, with unresolved D. Trimming cost V 2 bases and J 6 bases, with 11 bases left between them. The CDR3 consists of 14 residues. Germline V CDR1 and CDR2: SGHTA, FQGNSA. CDR3 in DNA: TGTGCCAGCAGCTTATTCCAGAACCCCAATGAGCAGTTCTTC. Its translation: CASSLFQNPNEQFF.

The chain uses TRBV4-1 and TRBJ2-7; D is unresolved. Between the trimmed V and J ends, which lost 0 bases and 3 bases, there was a span of 12 bases. CDR1 and CDR2 (germline): MGHRA, YSYEKL. CDR3 length: 15 amino acids. The CDR3 spells CASSQDRGPLYEQYF. The CDR3 DNA sequence: TGCGCCAGCAGCCAAGATAGAGGTCCCCTCTACGAGCAGTACTTC.

The genes are TRBV4-3 and TRBJ1-2; D is uncertain. The V gene's germline CDR1 is LGHNA and CDR2 YSLEER. The CDR3 contains 15 residues. Deletions cut 0 bases from V and 6 bases from J, with 14 bases between. The CDR3 DNA follows: TGCGCCAGCAGCCAAGAATGGAATGCCTATCATGGCTACACCTTC. Its protein product is CASSQEWNAYHGYTF.

J is TRBJ2-7 and V is TRBV27; D is unresolved. Germline-derived CDR1 and CDR2 are MNHEY and SMNVEV (reference sequence). Trimming pared 4 bases from V and 4 bases from J, leaving 14 bases between. The CDR3 spans 14 residues. CDR3 loop: CASSSRVPQYEQYF. The CDR3 DNA reads TGTGCCAGCAGTTCCCGGGTCCCCCAGTACGAGCAGTACTTC.

The chain recombines TRBV27 with TRBJ1-5; 7 nucleotides match TRBD1. The V and J ends lost 6 bases and 5 bases, in that order; junction bases with no gene match: 7. The CDR3 is 14 residues long. Germline CDR1 reads MNHEY; CDR2 reads SMNVEV (reference sequence). The DNA for the CDR3 is TGTGCCAGCAGGAAAGGGGGCGCGGATCAGCCCCAGCATTTT. Translated, it gives CASRKGGADQPQHF.

The chain joins TRBV6-5 to TRBJ2-3, with 7 bases that match TRBD1. V was pared by 8 bases and J by 6 bases, with 8 bases of the junction left unmatched. Germline-derived CDR1 and CDR2 are MNHEY and SVGAGI. This CDR3 comprises 13 residues. Here the CDR3 reads CASQTGSGDTQYF. CDR3 DNA: TGTGCCAGCCAGACAGGGTCTGGGGATACGCAGTATTTT.

V is TRBV18 and J is TRBJ1-2; 8 nucleotides agree with TRBD1. V shed 3 bases, J shed 6 bases, and the junction held 6 bases outside the gene matches. CDR3 size: 14 residues. Per germline, CDR1 KGHSH and CDR2 LQKENI. In DNA, the CDR3 is TGTGCCAGCTCACCGACGGGACAGGCCCATGGCTACACCTTC. This encodes CASSPTGQAHGYTF.